This T cell receptor (beta chain) was obtained from a study of T cells after yellow fever vaccination. The CDR3 loop spans 13 amino acids. Trimming took 6 bases from V and 5 from J, leaving 10 bases between them. Germline V gene data show CDR1 as SNHLY and CDR2 as FYNNEI. Whole-study results and caveats: At around 95% for CD4 and over 80% for CD8, most primary-vaccination clones showed up again after the booster.

Many counts were recorded for this clonotype. Antigen specificity is unknown. TCRdb re-derived calls from the 5' RACE reads in MiXCR, one entry per CDR3 protein. The sample has about 630,000 distinct CDR3 sequences; 12% are singletons. The TCR sequence derives from a man aged 25-45 years who received the YFV17D yellow fever vaccine. This specimen was PBMCs, taken on the day of the yellow fever booster vaccination. This sequence joins TRBV2 and TRBJ2-2; D may correspond to TRBD1 or TRBD2 (5 bases each). CDR3 amino acids: CASSQRGTGELFF. In DNA form, the CDR3 reads TGTGCCAGCAGCCAGAGGGGAACCGGGGAGCTGTTTTTT.